Below are 18 T cell receptor beta chains sequenced from a single sample in a study of blood T cell repertoires in COVID-19. Sequenced by immunoSEQ multiplex PCR; TCRdb stores in-frame clones only, minus some. The sample yields some 96,000 clones, approximately 86% seen once. Sequencing was carried out using peripheral blood. The origin of the receptors is a man aged 50 to 60 with active or convalescent COVID-19.

The J gene is TRBJ1-1, the V gene TRBV6-5, with D unresolved. The ends were cut back, 0 bases at V and 0 bases at J, with 8 bases in the middle. Germline values: CDR1 MNHEY, CDR2 SVGAGI. The CDR3 is made up of 15 amino acids. The CDR3 is CASSYSRALNTEAFF. The DNA of the CDR3 is TGTGCCAGCAGTTACTCGAGGGCGCTGAACACTGAAGCTTTCTTT.

With respect to this clone: Other nucleotide sequences in the sample specify the same CDR3. The V and J genes are TRBV4-1 and TRBJ2-2; D perhaps matches TRBD2 (5 bases). Trimming left V 3 bases short and J 6 bases short, with 14 bases between. There are 15 residues in the CDR3. Germline CDR1 MGHRA, CDR2 YSYEKL. DNA for the CDR3: TGCGCCAGCAGCCAGGGTGCGGGTATGGCCGGGGAGCTGTTTTTT. Translation gives CASSQGAGMAGELFF.

The V gene is TRBV19, the J gene TRBJ1-1, with D hard to call. Germline values: CDR1 LNHDA, CDR2 SQIVND (reference sequence). The CDR3 spans 15 residues. Trimming cost V 1 base and J 5 bases, with 14 bases left between them. The CDR3 sequence is CASSIGKGRGTEAFF. CDR3 nucleotides: TGTGCCAGTAGTATAGGAAAAGGGCGGGGAACTGAAGCTTTCTTT.

V and J are TRBV5-4 and TRBJ2-7; D may be TRBD2 (5 bases). In germline, CDR1 is SGHNT, CDR2 YYREEE (reference sequence). Trimming shortened V by 2 bases and J by 2 bases, and 14 bases separated the two germline ends. The CDR3 loop spans 15 amino acids. The CDR3 region has the DNA TGTGCCAGCAGCTTCGGGATTGGGAGTACCTACGAGCAGTACTTC. It yields the protein CASSFGIGSTYEQYF.

This rearrangement joins TRBV2 to TRBJ2-2; 8 bases are a match to TRBD2. Germline CDR1 reads SNHLY; CDR2 reads FYNNEI. The CDR3 contains 16 residues. V gave up 5 bases and J gave up 6 bases; unmatched junction bases: 11. CDR3 loop: CASSKKRESSAGELFF. CDR3 coding DNA: TGTGCCAGCAGTAAAAAGCGGGAGTCATCCGCCGGGGAGCTGTTTTTT. Drawing the rest from reference TRBV2 and TRBJ2-2, the complete variable domain is EPEVTQTPSHQVTQMGQEVILRCVPISNHLYFYWYRQILGQKVEFLVSFYNNEISEKSEIFDDQFSVERPDGSNFTLKIRSTKLEDSAMYFCASSKKRESSAGELFFGEGSRLTVL.

The chain recombines TRBV3-1 (or the pseudogene TRBV3-2) with TRBJ2-1, with 12 bases lining up with TRBD2. CDR3 size: 16 residues. Germline trimming cut 2 bases from V and 9 bases from J; bases unmatched to any gene: 8. Germline V gene data show CDR1 as LGHDT and CDR2 as YNNKEL (reference sequence). The CDR3 loop reads CASSQWSSGRGGEQFF. CDR3 sequence (DNA): TGTGCCAGCAGCCAATGGTCTAGCGGGAGGGGTGGTGAGCAGTTCTTC.

By sample fraction, this clone is large (0.1 to 1%). The chain couples TRBV24-1 to TRBJ2-2, with 10 nucleotides matching TRBD2. The germline V gene encodes CDR1 KGHDR and CDR2 SFDVKD. V shed 7 bases and J 7 bases; nucleotides not matched to a gene: 5. The CDR3 runs 14 residues. The CDR3 sequence: CATSLAGAGGELFF. The CDR3 DNA reads as TGTGCCACCAGCCTAGCGGGAGCGGGCGGGGAGCTGTTTTTT.

The genes are TRBV5-6 and TRBJ1-5; D perhaps matches TRBD1 (5 bases). Germline CDR1 SGHDT, CDR2 YYEEEE. V was clipped by 4 bases and J by 7 bases, with 15 bases between them. This CDR3 spans 14 amino acids. The CDR3 bases are TGTGCCAGCAGCCCCGGGAGGGGTTGGCAGCCCCAGCATTTT. Translated: CASSPGRGWQPQHF.

This rearrangement joins TRBV29-1 to TRBJ2-5; 9 nucleotides line up with TRBD1. The CDR3 contains 14 residues. The germline gives CDR1 SQVTM, CDR2 ANQGSEA. V lost 5 bases and J lost 1; bases outside the gene matches: 5. The CDR3 coding sequence is TGCAGCGTTTACCCGGGACAGGGCCAAGAGACCCAGTACTTC. Translation: CSVYPGQGQETQYF.

CDR3 region: CASSLDFTGSNTEAFF. CDR3 DNA: TGTGCCAGCAGCTTAGATTTTACAGGGTCTAACACTGAAGCTTTCTTT. This sequence joins TRBV11-3 and TRBJ1-1; tentatively, D is TRBD1 (6 bases). Trimming took 0 bases from V and 2 from J, leaving 13 bases between them. The CDR3 is 16 residues long. Germline V gene sequence: CDR1 SGHNT, CDR2 YENEEA.

This clone was detected only once. The genes are TRBV6-2 or TRBV6-3 and TRBJ2-3, with 7 bases fitting TRBD2. V gave up 4 bases and J gave up 1 base; unmatched junction bases: 17. Germline-derived CDR1 and CDR2 are MNHEY and SVGEGT. The CDR3 totals 19 residues. In DNA, the CDR3 is TGTGCCAGCAGTTTCATTCTAGCGGATCCACTAGATCGCACAGATACGCAGTATTTT. Translation gives CASSFILADPLDRTDTQYF.

The gene calls are TRBV28 and TRBJ1-5; perhaps TRBD1 as D (5 bases). The CDR3 spans 15 residues. Deletions cut 4 bases from V and 3 bases from J, with 13 bases between. Germline CDR1 reads MDHEN; CDR2 reads SYDVKM. The CDR3 region has the DNA TGTGCCAGCAGTTCGGGGGGAGACTACAATCAGCCCCAGCATTTT. This gives the protein CASSSGGDYNQPQHF. The full variable domain, with the rest looked up from reference TRBV28 and TRBJ1-5, is DVKVTQSSRYLVKRTGEKVFLECVQDMDHENMFWYRQDPGLGLRLIYFSYDVKMKEKGDIPEGYSVSREKKERFSLILESASTNQTSMYLCASSSGGDYNQPQHFGDGTRLSIL.

The J gene is TRBJ2-1, the V gene TRBV2, with 8 nucleotides matching TRBD2. Germline lookup yields CDR1 SNHLY and CDR2 FYNNEI. The CDR3 runs 14 residues. The J segment lost 3 bases and the V segment lost 7 bases, leaving 5 bases of the junction unmatched. In DNA form, the CDR3 reads TGTGCCAGCATTTTACTAGCGGACTACAATGAGCAGTTCTTC. It codes for CASILLADYNEQFF. Variable domain in full (rest from reference TRBV2 and TRBJ2-1): EPEVTQTPSHQVTQMGQEVILRCVPISNHLYFYWYRQILGQKVEFLVSFYNNEISEKSEIFDDQFSVERPDGSNFTLKIRSTKLEDSAMYFCASILLADYNEQFFGPGTRLTVL.

V and J are TRBV7-9 and TRBJ1-2; possible D gene TRBD1, 6 bases. The CDR3 runs to 12 residues. Trimming took off 3 bases at V and 8 bases at J, with 10 bases between the two ends. Germline lookup yields CDR1 SEHNR and CDR2 FQNEAQ (reference sequence). The CDR3 sequence: CASSLGQGGYTF. The CDR3 DNA reads TGTGCCAGCAGCTTGGGACAAGGAGGCTACACCTTC. Drawing the rest from reference TRBV7-9 and TRBJ1-2, the complete variable domain is DTGVSQNPRHKITKRGQNVTFRCDPISEHNRLYWYRQTLGQGPEFLTYFQNEAQLEKSRLLSDRFSAERPKGSFSTLEIQRTEQGDSAMYLCASSLGQGGYTFGSGTRLTVV.

This chain connects TRBV11-3 to TRBJ2-7, with 12 bases aligning to TRBD2. The CDR3 loop spans 14 amino acids. Per the germline V gene, CDR1 is SGHNT and CDR2 is YENEEA. With 0 bases clipped from V and 6 bases from J, the junction kept 0 bases outside the gene matches. CDR3 in DNA: TGTGCCAGCAGCTTAGAACTAGCGGGAGGCGAGCAGTACTTC. Its protein product is CASSLELAGGEQYF. Looking up the rest from reference TRBV11-3 and TRBJ2-7 gives the full variable domain: EAGVVQSPRYKIIEKKQPVAFWCNPISGHNTLYWYLQNLGQGPELLIRYENEEAVDDSQLPKDRFSAERLKGVDSTLKIQPAELGDSAVYLCASSLELAGGEQYFGPGTRLTVT.

V and J are TRBV19 and TRBJ1-1; D call uncertain. The germline V and J ends were trimmed by 3 bases and 2 bases, with 10 bases remaining between them. The length of the CDR3 is 14 residues. From germline, CDR1 is LNHDA and CDR2 SQIVND (reference sequence). CDR3 coding DNA: TGTGCCAGTAGTATCGCGGCGGCTAACACTGAAGCTTTCTTT. This encodes CASSIAAANTEAFF.

The chain is built from TRBV27 and TRBJ2-4, with D possibly TRBD2 on 5 matching bases. The length of the CDR3 is 14 residues. Looked up from germline, CDR1 is MNHEY and CDR2 is SMNVEV (reference sequence). Between the trimmed V and J ends, which lost 6 bases and 8 bases, there was a span of 17 bases. The chain's CDR3 is CASSSTGKRDIQYF. In DNA, the CDR3 is TGTGCCAGCAGCTCTACGGGGAAGAGGGACATTCAGTACTTC.

The rearrangement links TRBV5-5 to TRBJ2-2; 11 positions match TRBD2. The V and J ends lost 0 bases and 5 bases, in that order; junction bases with no gene match: 6. This CDR3 is 17 amino acids long. CDR1 is SGHKS, CDR2 YYEKEE, per germline (reference sequence). The CDR3 is CASSLAATSGSTGELFF. Written as DNA, the CDR3 is TGTGCCAGCAGCTTGGCCGCCACTAGCGGGAGTACCGGGGAGCTGTTTTTT.